Following are 3 T cell receptor beta chains from one sample sequenced in a study of blood T cell repertoires in COVID-19. Using immunoSEQ multiplex PCR, the repertoire was profiled, and TCRdb retains in-frame clones only, with some absent. The table lists over 150,000 clones, about 85% of them singletons. Material: peripheral blood. Receptors were obtained from a man older than 75 with COVID-19, enrolled during active disease.

In its sample, this clone was seen once. The genes are TRBV10-1 and TRBJ2-7; D is uncertain. There are 13 residues in the CDR3. V lost 2 bases and J 1 base, leaving 6 bases between the germline ends. Looked up from germline, CDR1 is WNHNN and CDR2 is SYGVQD (reference sequence). Here the CDR3 reads CASSETESYEQYF. Here the CDR3 DNA reads TGCGCCAGCAGTGAGACAGAGTCCTACGAGCAGTACTTC.

A few counts support this clone. The chain has TRBV7-2 and TRBJ2-7, with 10 bases matching TRBD1. Germline assignment: CDR1 SGHTA and CDR2 FQGNSA. With 4 bases clipped from V and 7 bases from J, the junction kept 16 bases outside the gene matches. CDR3 length: 17 residues. CDR3 sequence: CASSSFGGTGASQEQYF. The CDR3 nucleotides are TGTGCCAGCAGCTCGTTTGGGGGGACAGGGGCTTCTCAAGAGCAGTACTTC.

CDR3 nucleotide sequence: TGCAGTGCTAGTCGAGGATATGGCTACACCTTC. It is translated as CSASRGYGYTF. The chain has TRBV20-1 and TRBJ1-2, with D uncertain. The CDR3 is made up of 11 amino acids. V lost 3 bases to trimming and J lost 5 bases, with 7 bases between them. CDR1 is DFQATT, CDR2 SNEGSKA, per germline (reference sequence).